These 15 T cell receptor beta chains were all obtained from the same sample, sequenced in a study of shared clonotypes between healthy human individuals. Assay: immunoSEQ multiplex PCR; the TCRdb copy retains only in-frame clones and omits some. Of roughly 510,000 clones in the sample, about 79% are singletons; the top ten hold around 12%. The sequencing sample was made of PBMCs. These receptors were collected from a woman aged 40 to 50 in good health. Some clones in this sample may be carry-over from other donors' samples.

V is TRBV2 and J is TRBJ1-1; perhaps TRBD1 as D (5 bases). The CDR3 has 16 residues. V was shortened by 5 bases and J by 3 bases, with 19 bases between the two germline ends. Germline CDR1 and CDR2: SNHLY and FYNNEI. CDR3 in amino acids: CASSYLTGGDDTEAFF. CDR3 nucleotide sequence: TGTGCCAGCAGTTATCTAACCGGGGGGGACGACACTGAAGCTTTCTTT.

The rearrangement links TRBV28 to TRBJ2-7; 8 bases are a match to TRBD1. Germline-derived CDR1 and CDR2 are MDHEN and SYDVKM. This CDR3 region has 15 residues. The J segment lost 3 bases and the V segment lost 6 bases, leaving 10 bases of the junction unmatched. The CDR3 DNA reads as TGTGCCAGCAGCTCCTACGGACAGGGAAACTACGAGCAGTACTTC. Residues: CASSSYGQGNYEQYF.

The CDR3 coding sequence is TGTGCCAGCAGCCCGGGCTGGGCGGACAGCCCTGGCTACACCTTC. This codes for CASSPGWADSPGYTF. The V call is TRBV7-8, the J call TRBJ1-2; tentatively, D is TRBD1 (6 bases). The CDR3 is 15 residues long. The germline CDR1 and CDR2 sequences are SGHVS and FQNEAQ. The V end was cut by 5 bases, the J end by 7 bases, with 20 bases between. Supplemented by reference TRBV7-8 and TRBJ1-2, the full variable domain reads GAGVSQSPRYKVAKRGQDVALRCDPISGHVSLFWYQQALGQGPEFLTYFQNEAQLDKSGLPSDRFFAERPEGSVSTLKIQRTQQEDSAVYLCASSPGWADSPGYTFGSGTRLTVV.

This clone was observed many times. The V call is TRBV6-4, the J call TRBJ2-3; no reliable D call. This CDR3 is 15 amino acids long. Germline CDR1 MRHNA, CDR2 SNTAGT. Trimming cost V 6 bases and J 0 bases, with 13 bases left between them. CDR3 residues: CASSADPGSTDTQYF. In DNA form, the CDR3 reads TGTGCCAGCAGCGCAGATCCGGGTAGCACAGATACGCAGTATTTT.

This clone was counted once. With a much larger clone just one base away, this may be a read error. Other DNA sequences in the same sample also yield this CDR3. The chain combines TRBV5-1 with TRBJ1-5; 7 bases line up with TRBD1. Trimming at V came to 0 bases and at J to 6 bases, leaving 6 bases not matched to a gene. The CDR3 is 15 amino acids. Looked up from germline, CDR1 is SGHRS and CDR2 is YFSETQ. CDR3 region: CASSLEGARGQPQHF. The CDR3 nucleotides read TGCGCCAGCAGCTTGGAGGGGGCGCGAGGTCAGCCCCAGCATTTT.

The chain carries TRBV5-4 and TRBJ2-5, with a tentative D call TRBD2 (5 bases). Germline loops: CDR1 SGHNT, CDR2 YYREEE (reference sequence). CDR3 length: 15 residues. The ends were cut back, 0 bases at V and 1 base at J, with 10 bases in the middle. The CDR3 reads CASSLAFGGQETQYF. In DNA, the CDR3 is TGTGCCAGCAGCTTGGCCTTCGGAGGCCAAGAGACCCAGTACTTC.

This clone has only a few counts. This chain links TRBV2 with TRBJ1-1; the match to TRBD1 covers 8 bases. The CDR3 runs to 13 residues. Germline loops: CDR1 SNHLY, CDR2 FYNNEI. Trimming cost V 6 bases and J 7 bases; bases outside gene matches: 7. For the CDR3, the DNA is TGTGCCAGCAGGGCAACAGGGGGGGGTGAAGCTTTCTTT. The encoded protein is CASRATGGGEAFF.

There are a few counts of this clone. V usage is TRBV5-8 and J usage is TRBJ2-7, with D perhaps TRBD2 (6 bases). The CDR3 runs to 14 residues. Trimming removed 2 bases from V and 1 base from J, with 10 bases in between. Germline CDR1 reads SGHTS; CDR2 reads YDEGEE. Written as DNA, the CDR3 is TGTGCCAGCAGCTTACGCGGGGTTTCCTACGAGCAGTACTTC. Translating gives CASSLRGVSYEQYF.

The J gene is TRBJ2-3, the V gene TRBV10-3; TRBD1 is a possible D gene (6 bases). This CDR3 is built from 14 residues. CDR1 ENHRY and CDR2 SYGVKD come from the germline V gene. Trimming removed 4 bases from V and 6 bases from J, with 14 bases in between. The CDR3 spells CAISAGHEGDTQYF. The CDR3 region has the DNA TGTGCCATCAGTGCGGGACACGAAGGGGATACGCAGTATTTT.

V usage is TRBV27 and J usage is TRBJ1-5; TRBD1 aligns across 7 bases. The V segment lost 10 bases and the J segment 5 bases; nucleotides outside the gene matches: 14. CDR1 MNHEY and CDR2 SMNVEV come from the germline V gene (reference sequence). This CDR3 spans 15 amino acids. The CDR3 region has the DNA TGTGCCACCGAGGGACAGCCGGGGGGTGATCAGCCCCAGCATTTT. It translates to CATEGQPGGDQPQHF.

The rearrangement uses TRBV27 and TRBJ1-5; maybe TRBD1 (6 bases). Germline CDR1 MNHEY, CDR2 SMNVEV (reference sequence). The V end was cut by 4 bases, the J end by 1 base, with 14 bases between. CDR3 length: 16 residues. CDR3 protein: CASSSTTQGSNQPQHF. In DNA form, the CDR3 reads TGTGCCAGCAGTTCAACAACACAGGGAAGCAATCAGCCCCAGCATTTT.

This chain joins TRBV5-1 and TRBJ2-1; 10 bases fit TRBD2. CDR3 size: 19 residues. CDR1 and CDR2 (germline): SGHRS, YFSETQ. Unmatched junction bases numbered 10, after V lost 1 base and J lost 0 bases. The CDR3 spells CASSLYLAGVPSSYNEQFF. The CDR3 DNA reads as TGCGCCAGCAGCTTGTACCTAGCGGGAGTCCCGAGCTCCTACAATGAGCAGTTCTTC. The full variable domain, its missing parts supplied by reference TRBV5-1 and TRBJ2-1, is KAGVTQTPRYLIKTRGQQVTLSCSPISGHRSVSWYQQTPGQGLQFLFEYFSETQRNKGNFPGRFSGRQFSNSRSEMNVSTLELGDSALYLCASSLYLAGVPSSYNEQFFGPGTRLTVL.

Comment on this clone: Other DNA sequences within the sample encode an identical CDR3. This chain joins TRBV7-9 and TRBJ1-3; no reliable D call. The germline V gene encodes CDR1 SEHNR and CDR2 FQNEAQ (reference sequence). CDR3 length equals 14 residues. Trimming cost V 5 bases and J 0 bases, with 8 bases left between them. The CDR3 DNA follows: TGTGCCAGCAGCCTACAACGCTCTGGAAACACCATATATTTT. This translates into CASSLQRSGNTIYF.

CDR3 sequence: CASSVGLTRGDRDEQYF. DNA for the CDR3: TGTGCCAGCAGCGTGGGCCTAACCCGGGGGGACAGGGACGAGCAGTACTTC. The gene calls are TRBV9 and TRBJ2-7; TRBD1 agrees at 9 bases. Germline CDR1 is SGDLS and CDR2 is YYNGEE. This CDR3 is 17 amino acids long. V lost 2 bases, J lost 5 bases, and 14 bases stayed unmatched.

The V gene is TRBV12-5, the J gene TRBJ2-6, with 10 bases identical to TRBD1. The CDR3 consists of 21 residues. The germline CDR1 and CDR2 sequences are LGHNT and FRNRAP. Unmatched junction bases numbered 14, after V lost 3 bases and J lost 0 bases. Here the CDR3 DNA reads TGTGCTAGTGGTTTACCCCCCTGGACAGGGGGGTACTTCTCTGGGGCCAACGTCCTGACTTTC. Translated, it gives CASGLPPWTGGYFSGANVLTF. The variable domain in full, completed from reference TRBV12-5 and TRBJ2-6, reads DARVTQTPRHKVTEMGQEVTMRCQPILGHNTVFWYRQTMMQGLELLAYFRNRAPLDDSGMPKDRFSAEMPDATLATLKIQPSEPRDSAVYFCASGLPPWTGGYFSGANVLTFGAGSRLTVL.